Sequencing of this T cell receptor beta chain was carried out in a study of blood T cell repertoires in COVID-19 (dated by TCRdb to 2018 to 2020). At the level of the whole study: Samples from collaborators originated in the United States, Italy and Spain and spanned both the acute and convalescent phases of COVID-19. The material from the prospective study consisted of cDNA or gDNA derived from T cells, B-cell-depleted T cells, or PBMCs. Deeply sampled blood TCRbeta repertoires from subjects exposed to, actively infected with, or recovered from COVID-19 were included in the dataset. The repertoires were released in a freely available public database meant as a resource for research on the immune response to SARS-CoV-2. Samples came from the ongoing ImmuneRACE study (first 160 participants) plus 1,254 subjects from 6 global collaborators. Nearly every sample came with metadata listing a de-identified subject ID, COVID-19 status, age in years and sex. Where HLA class I and class II types were available, the types were taken from metadata supplied by the sample provider, not from assay-based typing. Results the study describes overall, beyond this receptor: How much clinical and demographic metadata was included differed by source and by participant, and the metadata was provided uncurated.

TCRbeta CDR3 regions were amplified from genomic DNA using the immunoSEQ Assay, a bias-controlled multiplex PCR. The authors' analysis ran thus. The number of nucleated cells in each sample was estimated by amplification of reference gene primers within the assay. Sequence reads were collapsed and filtered to measure the absolute abundance of every unique TCRbeta CDR3 rearrangement. For each sample, productive Simpson clonality was calculated as the square root of Simpson's diversity index over productive rearrangements. TCRdb took over this immuneACCESS table, retaining in-frame rearrangements with V and J assigned. Such tables are incomplete; in checked studies, under half of the missing clones stem from an unresolved V gene, and the remainder is unexplained. V, J and clone size reflect that table, while D and trimming were determined from the DNA. The sample records under 200,000 clones, about 89% of which are singletons. The ten largest clones represent about 8.8% of the sample.

Enrolling through a virtual design, the prospective study's participants ranged in age from roughly 18 to 95 years and lived across about two dozen United States geographic areas. Cohort assignment in the prospective study relied on participant-reported clinical history from a screening survey and a study questionnaire. For ImmuneRACE Cohort 3, a participant was defined as recovered based on two consecutive negative NP/OP PCR tests, clearance by a healthcare professional, or resolution of symptoms. In the prospective study, mobile phlebotomists collected whole blood, serum and a nasopharyngeal or oropharyngeal swab from each participant. Over an approximately 2-month period, participants in the prospective study had the option of providing additional blood draws and questionnaires. Before DNA extraction, prospective study blood samples were shipped either frozen or at room temperature. Of note for this clone: There is no known antigen for this receptor. Base-call qualities are not available, and no considerably larger clone is one nucleotide away.

Sequencing used PBMCs or T cells enriched from blood (not recorded which). This TCR derives from a woman between 18 and 29 years old who had recovered from COVID-19.

At the DNA level, the sequence is TGTGCCAGCGGGGGGACTAGCGGGGGCGCAACCGGGGAGCTGTTTTTT. The encoded protein is CASGGTSGGATGELFF. The chain uses TRBV2 and TRBJ2-2; TRBD2 lines up with 14 middle nucleotides. V trim: 8 bases; J trim: 5 bases; unmatched bases: 7. The germline V gene specifies SNHLY as CDR1 and FYNNEI as CDR2. The CDR3 holds 16 amino acids from the cysteine to the phenylalanine. Just CDR3 DNA is preserved here, 48 bases in frame from base 1. With the rest looked up from the reference TRBV2 and TRBJ2-2 genes rather than sequenced, the full variable domain is EPEVTQTPSHQVTQMGQEVILRCVPISNHLYFYWYRQILGQKVEFLVSFYNNEISEKSEIFDDQFSVERPDGSNFTLKIRSTKLEDSAMYFCASGGTSGGATGELFFGEGSRLTVL.